This T cell receptor beta chain stems from a study of early T cells in non-severe SARS-CoV-2 infection. This clonotype occurred a few times. The protocol attached unique molecular identifiers to individual cDNA molecules. Each CDR3 protein gets one entry after TCRdb re-called the 5' RACE reads with MiXCR. Of about 67,000 distinct CDR3 sequences listed, more than 9% were seen once; the top ten hold about 4.1%. Germline V CDR1 and CDR2: KGHSH, LQKENI. The J segment lost 0 bases and the V segment lost 4 bases, leaving 11 bases of the junction unmatched. The CDR3 loop spans 20 amino acids. The rearrangement links TRBV18 to TRBJ2-1; TRBD2 aligns across 14 bases. Sequenced material: whole blood. This receptor was taken from an adult who was a healthcare worker with PCR-confirmed SARS-CoV-2 infection or an uninfected control (not recorded which). The CDR3, as DNA: TGTGCCAGCTCACAGATCCCGACTAGCGGGAGGGCAAGCTCCTACAATGAGCAGTTCTTC. Translation gives CASSQIPTSGRASSYNEQFF.